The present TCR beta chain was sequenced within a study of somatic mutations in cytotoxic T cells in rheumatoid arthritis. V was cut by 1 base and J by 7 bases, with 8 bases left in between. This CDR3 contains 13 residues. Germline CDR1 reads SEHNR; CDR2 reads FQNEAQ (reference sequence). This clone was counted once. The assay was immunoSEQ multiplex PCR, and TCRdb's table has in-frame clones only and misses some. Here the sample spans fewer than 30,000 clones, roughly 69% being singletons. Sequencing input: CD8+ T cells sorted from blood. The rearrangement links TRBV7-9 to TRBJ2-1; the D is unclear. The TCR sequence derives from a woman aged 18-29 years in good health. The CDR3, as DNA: TGTGCCAGCAGCTTAGTTGGCCTTAATGAGCAGTTCTTC. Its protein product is CASSLVGLNEQFF.